This passage covers 14 T cell receptor beta chains from one sample sequenced in a study of human CD8 memory T cell subsets. Libraries for TCR beta were constructed using UMI-labeled 5' RACE. TCRdb re-called the 5' RACE reads and gives one entry per CDR3 protein, without DNA. The table counts 9,500 to 13,000 distinct CDR3 sequences; roughly 20% lies in the top ten. TPEX cells, early memory CD8+ T cells with exhausted-like traits, were CCR7+ PD-1+ TIGIT+. The sequenced sample consisted of CD8+ T cells from PBMCs. These receptors came from a human donor in good health.

The chain recombines TRBV4-1 with TRBJ2-5; the D gene TCRdb calls, TRBD1, cannot be checked with no DNA. The CDR3 is 17 amino acids. CDR1 MGHRA and CDR2 YSYEKL come from the germline V gene. This CDR3 reads CASSQEIGGPHQETQYF.

This clonotype is medium-sized by frequency. The rearrangement uses TRBV28 and TRBJ1-5. CDR3 size: 15 residues. Germline CDR1 reads MDHEN; CDR2 reads SYDVKM. CDR3 sequence: CASSFLGKSNQPQHF.

Its frequency marks this clonotype as medium-sized. The V call is TRBV10-3, the J call TRBJ1-1. Germline V gives CDR1 ENHRY, CDR2 SYGVKD. The CDR3 length is 15 residues. The CDR3 region is CATGAIVSTVAEAFF.

The V call is TRBV4-1, the J call TRBJ2-2. Germline V CDR1 and CDR2: MGHRA, YSYEKL. The CDR3 is 15 residues long. CDR3 in amino acids: CASSQDITTPGELFF.

The chain recombines TRBV9 with TRBJ1-2. Germline assignment: CDR1 SGDLS and CDR2 YYNGEE. The CDR3 is made up of 14 amino acids. The CDR3 spells CASSAGGEASGYTF.

The CDR3 region is CASRRQGAQETQYF. The rearrangement joins TRBV7-9 to TRBJ2-5; TCRdb calls TRBD1, which cannot be checked without DNA. CDR3 length: 14 amino acids. CDR1 and CDR2 from the germline V gene are SEHNR and FQNEAQ (reference sequence).

According to its frequency, this clonotype is medium-sized. J is TRBJ2-5 and V is TRBV29-1; no DNA is available, so the TRBD2 call from TCRdb remains unchecked. In germline, CDR1 is SQVTM, CDR2 ANQGSEA. This CDR3 is built from 14 residues. CDR3 protein: CSVDSAEGRETQYF.

By frequency, this clonotype is medium-sized. The chain employs TRBV12-5 and TRBJ2-1; the D call from TCRdb, TRBD1, cannot be confirmed without DNA. CDR1 and CDR2 from the germline V gene are LGHNT and FRNRAP. The CDR3 covers 13 residues. The CDR3 loop is CASGTGIYNEQFF.

The chain combines TRBV4-3 with TRBJ2-7; TCRdb's assignment of TRBD1 cannot be checked, as there is no DNA. Per germline, CDR1 LGHNA and CDR2 YSLEER. This CDR3 has 16 residues. CDR3 loop: CASSQDRRDGPYEQYF.

The rearrangement uses TRBV20-1 and TRBJ2-7; without DNA, the TCRdb call of TRBD1 cannot be checked. CDR3 length: 13 residues. CDR1 DFQATT and CDR2 SNEGSKA come from the germline V gene (reference sequence). CDR3 in amino acids: CSARDGGDGEQYF.

The rearrangement uses TRBV3-1 and TRBJ2-3; with no DNA, the TCRdb D assignment of TRBD2 cannot be verified. The CDR3 is 16 residues long. CDR1 is LGHDT and CDR2 is YNNKEL in the germline V gene (reference sequence). This CDR3 reads CASSQVASGGTDTQYF.

The chain links TRBV7-9 to TRBJ2-2; TCRdb names TRBD1, which stays unverified in the absence of DNA. CDR1 is SEHNR, CDR2 FQNEAQ, per germline (reference sequence). The CDR3 totals 16 residues. The CDR3: CASSPTGGANTGELFF.

This clonotype is identified as medium-sized from frequency. This chain links TRBV29-1 with TRBJ2-3; the TRBD2 assignment by TCRdb is unverifiable without DNA. CDR3 length equals 16 residues. CDR1 and CDR2 from the germline V gene are SQVTM and ANQGSEA. CDR3 loop: CSVGATSGGLTDTQYF.

The gene calls are TRBV7-9 and TRBJ2-4; the TCRdb D gene call, TRBD1, has no DNA to confirm it. Germline-derived CDR1 and CDR2 are SEHNR and FQNEAQ (reference sequence). The CDR3 length is 15 residues. CDR3 protein: CASSPGDLGKNIQYF.